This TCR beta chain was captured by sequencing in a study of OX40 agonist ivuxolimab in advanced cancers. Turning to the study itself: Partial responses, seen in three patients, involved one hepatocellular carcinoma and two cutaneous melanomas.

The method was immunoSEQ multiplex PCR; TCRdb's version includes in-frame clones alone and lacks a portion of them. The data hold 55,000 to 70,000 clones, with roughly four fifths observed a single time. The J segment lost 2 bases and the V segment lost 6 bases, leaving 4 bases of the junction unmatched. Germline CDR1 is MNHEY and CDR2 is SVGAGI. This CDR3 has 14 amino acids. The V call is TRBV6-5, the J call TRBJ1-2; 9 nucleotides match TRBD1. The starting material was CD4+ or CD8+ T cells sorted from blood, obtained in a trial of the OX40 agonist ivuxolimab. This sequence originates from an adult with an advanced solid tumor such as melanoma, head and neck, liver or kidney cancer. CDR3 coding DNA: TGTGCCAGCAGGGGACAGGGTTCCAACTATGGCTACACCTTC. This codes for CASRGQGSNYGYTF.